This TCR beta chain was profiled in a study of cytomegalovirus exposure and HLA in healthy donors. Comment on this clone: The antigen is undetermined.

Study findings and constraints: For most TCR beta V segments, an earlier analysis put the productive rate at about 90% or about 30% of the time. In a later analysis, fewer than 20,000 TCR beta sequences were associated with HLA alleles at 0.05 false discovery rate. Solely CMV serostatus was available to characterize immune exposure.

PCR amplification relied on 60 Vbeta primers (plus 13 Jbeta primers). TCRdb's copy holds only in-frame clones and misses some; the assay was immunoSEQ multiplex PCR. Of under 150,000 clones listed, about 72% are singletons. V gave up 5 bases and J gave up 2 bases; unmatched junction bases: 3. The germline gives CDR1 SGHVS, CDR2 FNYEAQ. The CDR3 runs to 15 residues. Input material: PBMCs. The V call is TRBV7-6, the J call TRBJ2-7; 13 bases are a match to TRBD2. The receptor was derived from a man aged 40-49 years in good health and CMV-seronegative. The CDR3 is CASSQTSGRPYEQYF. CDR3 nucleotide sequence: TGTGCCAGCAGCCAGACTAGCGGGAGGCCCTACGAGCAGTACTTC. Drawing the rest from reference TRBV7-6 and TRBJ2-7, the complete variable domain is GAGVSQSPRYKVTKRGQDVALRCDPISGHVSLYWYRQALGQGPEFLTYFNYEAQQDKSGLPNDRFSAERPEGSISTLTIQRTEQRDSAMYRCASSQTSGRPYEQYFGPGTRLTVT.